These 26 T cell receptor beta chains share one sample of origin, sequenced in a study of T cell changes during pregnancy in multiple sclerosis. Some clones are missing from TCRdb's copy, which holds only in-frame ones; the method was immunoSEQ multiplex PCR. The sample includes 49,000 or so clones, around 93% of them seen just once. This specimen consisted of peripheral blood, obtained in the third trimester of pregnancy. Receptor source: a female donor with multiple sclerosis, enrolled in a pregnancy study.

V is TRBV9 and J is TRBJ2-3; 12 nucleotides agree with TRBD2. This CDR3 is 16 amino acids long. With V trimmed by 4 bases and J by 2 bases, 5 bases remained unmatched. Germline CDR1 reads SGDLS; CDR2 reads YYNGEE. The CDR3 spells CASSPRTSGTTDTQYF. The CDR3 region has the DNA TGTGCCAGCAGCCCCAGGACTAGCGGGACCACAGATACGCAGTATTTT.

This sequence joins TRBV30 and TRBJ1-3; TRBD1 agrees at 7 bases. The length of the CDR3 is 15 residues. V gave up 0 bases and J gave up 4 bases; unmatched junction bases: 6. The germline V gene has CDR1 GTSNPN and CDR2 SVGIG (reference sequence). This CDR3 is CAWSVGRGIGNTIYF. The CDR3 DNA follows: TGTGCCTGGAGTGTAGGCAGGGGGATCGGAAACACCATATATTTT.

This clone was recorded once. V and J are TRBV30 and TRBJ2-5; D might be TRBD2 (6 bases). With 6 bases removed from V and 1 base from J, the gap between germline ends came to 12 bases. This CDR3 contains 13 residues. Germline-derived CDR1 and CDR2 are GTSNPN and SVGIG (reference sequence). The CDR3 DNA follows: TGTGCCTGCCTCGGGAGATCCCAAGAGACCCAGTACTTC. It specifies CACLGRSQETQYF.

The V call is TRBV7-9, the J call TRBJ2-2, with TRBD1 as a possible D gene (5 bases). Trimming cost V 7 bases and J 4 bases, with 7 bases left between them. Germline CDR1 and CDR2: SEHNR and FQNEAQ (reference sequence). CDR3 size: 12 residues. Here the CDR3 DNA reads TGTGCCAGCATCCAGGGCACCGGGGAGCTGTTTTTT. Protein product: CASIQGTGELFF. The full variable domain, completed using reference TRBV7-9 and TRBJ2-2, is DTGVSQNPRHKITKRGQNVTFRCDPISEHNRLYWYRQTLGQGPEFLTYFQNEAQLEKSRLLSDRFSAERPKGSFSTLEIQRTEQGDSAMYLCASIQGTGELFFGEGSRLTVL.

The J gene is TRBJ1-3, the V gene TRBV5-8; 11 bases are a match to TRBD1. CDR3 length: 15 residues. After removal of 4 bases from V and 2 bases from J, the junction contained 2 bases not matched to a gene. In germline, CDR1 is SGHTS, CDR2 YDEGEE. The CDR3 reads CASSLGQGAGNTIYF. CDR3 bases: TGTGCCAGCAGCCTGGGACAGGGGGCTGGAAACACCATATATTTT.

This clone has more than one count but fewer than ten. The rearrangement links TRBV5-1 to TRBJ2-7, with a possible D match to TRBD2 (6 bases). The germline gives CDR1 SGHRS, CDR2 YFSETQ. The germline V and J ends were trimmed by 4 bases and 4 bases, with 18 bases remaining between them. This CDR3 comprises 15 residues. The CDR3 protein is CASSGAIGRPYEQYF. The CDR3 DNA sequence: TGCGCCAGCAGCGGAGCGATAGGGAGGCCTTACGAGCAGTACTTC.

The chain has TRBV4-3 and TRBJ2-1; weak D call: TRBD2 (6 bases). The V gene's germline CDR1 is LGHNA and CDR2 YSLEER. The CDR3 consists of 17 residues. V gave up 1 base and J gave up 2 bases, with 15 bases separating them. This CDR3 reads CASSQGVGGDAYNEQFF. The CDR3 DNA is TGCGCCAGCAGCCAAGGGGTCGGAGGGGACGCCTACAATGAGCAGTTCTTC.

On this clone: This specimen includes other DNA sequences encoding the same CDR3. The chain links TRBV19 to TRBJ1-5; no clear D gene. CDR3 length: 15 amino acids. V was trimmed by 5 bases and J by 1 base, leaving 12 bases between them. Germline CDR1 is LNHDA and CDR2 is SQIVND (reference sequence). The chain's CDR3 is CASSGSGLSNQPQHF. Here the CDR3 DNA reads TGTGCCAGTAGTGGTTCGGGTCTGAGCAATCAGCCCCAGCATTTT.

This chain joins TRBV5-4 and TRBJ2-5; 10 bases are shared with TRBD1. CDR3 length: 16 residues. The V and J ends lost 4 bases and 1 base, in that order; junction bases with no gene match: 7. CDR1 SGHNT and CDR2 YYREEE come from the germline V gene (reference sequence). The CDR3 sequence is CASSPRTGGGQETQYF. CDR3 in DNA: TGTGCCAGCAGCCCGAGGACAGGGGGAGGCCAAGAGACCCAGTACTTC.

The CDR3 sequence: CASSQATDYNEQFF. The CDR3 DNA reads as TGTGCCAGCAGCCAAGCTACAGATTACAATGAGCAGTTCTTC. The chain is built from TRBV4-2 and TRBJ2-1; unclear D gene. The CDR3 is 14 amino acids. Germline CDR1 reads LGHNA; CDR2 reads YNFKEQ. Trimming took off 1 base at V and 4 bases at J, with 8 bases between the two ends.

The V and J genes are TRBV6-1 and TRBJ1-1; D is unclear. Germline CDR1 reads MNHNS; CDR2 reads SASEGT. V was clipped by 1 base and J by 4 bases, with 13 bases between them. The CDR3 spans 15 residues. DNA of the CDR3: TGTGCCAGCAGTGAAGAGGCGCGGTTGAGCACTGAAGCTTTCTTT. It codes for CASSEEARLSTEAFF.

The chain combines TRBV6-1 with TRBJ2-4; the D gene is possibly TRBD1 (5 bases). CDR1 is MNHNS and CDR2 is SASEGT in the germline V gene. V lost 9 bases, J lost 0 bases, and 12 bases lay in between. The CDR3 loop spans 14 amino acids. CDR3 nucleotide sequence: TGTGCCAGTCTACAGGAAAAAGCCAAAAACATTCAGTACTTC. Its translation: CASLQEKAKNIQYF.

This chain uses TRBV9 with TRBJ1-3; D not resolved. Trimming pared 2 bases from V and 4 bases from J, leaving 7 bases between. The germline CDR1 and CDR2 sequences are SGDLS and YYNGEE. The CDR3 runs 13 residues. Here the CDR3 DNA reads TGTGCCAGCAGCGTCCCAGGCGGAAACACCATATATTTT. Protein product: CASSVPGGNTIYF.

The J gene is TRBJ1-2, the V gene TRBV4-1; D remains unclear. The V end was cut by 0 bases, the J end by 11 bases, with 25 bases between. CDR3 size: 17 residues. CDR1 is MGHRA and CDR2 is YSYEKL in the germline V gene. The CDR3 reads CASSQDQVGQRVSRYTF. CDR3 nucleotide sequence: TGCGCCAGCAGCCAAGATCAAGTTGGGCAGAGGGTTTCGCGGTACACCTTC.

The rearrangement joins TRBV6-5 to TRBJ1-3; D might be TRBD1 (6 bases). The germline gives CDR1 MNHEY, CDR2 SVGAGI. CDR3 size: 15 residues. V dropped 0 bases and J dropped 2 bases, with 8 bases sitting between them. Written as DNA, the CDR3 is TGTGCCAGCAGTTACTCGCCAGGGGCTGGAAACACCATATATTTT. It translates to CASSYSPGAGNTIYF.

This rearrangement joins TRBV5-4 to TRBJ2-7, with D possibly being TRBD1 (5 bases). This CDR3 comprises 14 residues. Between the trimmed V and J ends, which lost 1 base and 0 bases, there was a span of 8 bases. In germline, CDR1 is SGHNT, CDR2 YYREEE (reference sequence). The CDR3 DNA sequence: TGTGCCAGCAGCTTGCCTGGGGCCTCCTACGAGCAGTACTTC. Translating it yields CASSLPGASYEQYF.

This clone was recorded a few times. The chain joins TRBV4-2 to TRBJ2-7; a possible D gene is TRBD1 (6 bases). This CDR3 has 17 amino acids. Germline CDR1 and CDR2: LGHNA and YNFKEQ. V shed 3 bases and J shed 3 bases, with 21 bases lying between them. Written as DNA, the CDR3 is TGTGCCAGCAGCCAGGTAGGAGAAACAGGACAGTTCTACGAGCAGTACTTC. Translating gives CASSQVGETGQFYEQYF.

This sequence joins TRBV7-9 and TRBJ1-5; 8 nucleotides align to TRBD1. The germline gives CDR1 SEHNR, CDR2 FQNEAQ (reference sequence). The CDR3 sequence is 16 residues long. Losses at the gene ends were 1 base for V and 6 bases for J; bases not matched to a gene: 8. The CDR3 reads CASSLGGGTGSQPQHF. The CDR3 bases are TGTGCCAGCAGCTTAGGGGGGGGGACAGGTTCTCAGCCCCAGCATTTT.

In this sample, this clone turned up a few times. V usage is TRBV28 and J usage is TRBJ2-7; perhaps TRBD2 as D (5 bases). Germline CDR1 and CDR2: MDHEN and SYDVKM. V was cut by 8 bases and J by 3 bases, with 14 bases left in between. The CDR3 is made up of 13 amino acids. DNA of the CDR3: TGTGCCAGCGCAAGGACCCGGGGCTACGAGCAGTACTTC. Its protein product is CASARTRGYEQYF.

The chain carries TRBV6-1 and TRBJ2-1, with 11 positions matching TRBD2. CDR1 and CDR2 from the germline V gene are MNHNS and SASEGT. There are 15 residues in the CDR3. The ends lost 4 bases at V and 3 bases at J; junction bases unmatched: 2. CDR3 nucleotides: TGTGCCAGCAGTGGGGGACTAGCGGACTACAATGAGCAGTTCTTC. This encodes CASSGGLADYNEQFF.

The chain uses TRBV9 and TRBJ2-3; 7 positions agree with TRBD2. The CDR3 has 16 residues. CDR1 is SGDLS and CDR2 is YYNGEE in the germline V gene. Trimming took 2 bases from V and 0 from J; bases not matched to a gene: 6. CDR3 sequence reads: CASSVWISGSTDTQYF. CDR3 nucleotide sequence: TGTGCCAGCAGCGTGTGGATTAGCGGGAGCACAGATACGCAGTATTTT.

The DNA of the CDR3 is TGCAGCGTTGAACAGGTCCAAGAGACCCAGTACTTC. It translates to CSVEQVQETQYF. The genes are TRBV29-1 and TRBJ2-5; D remains unclear. Trimming took off 2 bases at V and 1 base at J, with 5 bases between the two ends. This CDR3 comprises 12 residues. In germline, CDR1 is SQVTM, CDR2 ANQGSEA.

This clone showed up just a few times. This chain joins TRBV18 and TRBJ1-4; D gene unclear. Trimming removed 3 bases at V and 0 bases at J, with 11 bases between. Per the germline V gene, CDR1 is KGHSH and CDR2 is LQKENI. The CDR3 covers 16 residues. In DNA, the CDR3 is TGTGCCAGCTCACCCCCGGGGTCGGCAACTAATGAAAAACTGTTTTTT. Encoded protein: CASSPPGSATNEKLFF.

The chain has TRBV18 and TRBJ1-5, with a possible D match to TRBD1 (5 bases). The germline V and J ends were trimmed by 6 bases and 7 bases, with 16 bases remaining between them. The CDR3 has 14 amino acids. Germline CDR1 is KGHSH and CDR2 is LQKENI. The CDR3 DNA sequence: TGTGCCAGCTCTCTAGAGCAGGGTCAGCAGCCCCAGCATTTT. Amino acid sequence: CASSLEQGQQPQHF.

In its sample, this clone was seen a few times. The CDR3: CASTTLPAGLYGYTF. The CDR3 DNA sequence: TGTGCCAGCACCACTCTGCCTGCAGGGCTCTATGGCTACACCTTC. V and J are TRBV2 and TRBJ1-2; possible D gene TRBD1, 5 bases. The CDR3 length is 15 residues. Deletions cut 7 bases from V and 4 bases from J, with 19 bases between. From germline, CDR1 is SNHLY and CDR2 FYNNEI.

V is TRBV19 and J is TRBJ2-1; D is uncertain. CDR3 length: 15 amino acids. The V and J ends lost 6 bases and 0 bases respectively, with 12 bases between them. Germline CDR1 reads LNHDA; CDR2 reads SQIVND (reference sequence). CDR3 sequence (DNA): TGTGCCAGTAGAAATTTTCTAAGCTCCTACAATGAGCAGTTCTTC. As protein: CASRNFLSSYNEQFF.